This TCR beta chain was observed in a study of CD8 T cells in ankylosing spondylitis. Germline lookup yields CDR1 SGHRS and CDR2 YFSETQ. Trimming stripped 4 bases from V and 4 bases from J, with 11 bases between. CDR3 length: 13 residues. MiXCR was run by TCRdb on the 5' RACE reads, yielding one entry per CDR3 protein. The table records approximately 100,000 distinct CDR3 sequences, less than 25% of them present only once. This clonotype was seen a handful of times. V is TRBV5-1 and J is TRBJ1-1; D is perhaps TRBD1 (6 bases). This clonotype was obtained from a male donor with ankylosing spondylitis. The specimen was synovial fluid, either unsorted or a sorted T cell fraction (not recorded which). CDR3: CASSPVGGTEAFF. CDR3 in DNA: TGCGCCAGCAGCCCGGTAGGGGGCACTGAAGCTTTCTTT.